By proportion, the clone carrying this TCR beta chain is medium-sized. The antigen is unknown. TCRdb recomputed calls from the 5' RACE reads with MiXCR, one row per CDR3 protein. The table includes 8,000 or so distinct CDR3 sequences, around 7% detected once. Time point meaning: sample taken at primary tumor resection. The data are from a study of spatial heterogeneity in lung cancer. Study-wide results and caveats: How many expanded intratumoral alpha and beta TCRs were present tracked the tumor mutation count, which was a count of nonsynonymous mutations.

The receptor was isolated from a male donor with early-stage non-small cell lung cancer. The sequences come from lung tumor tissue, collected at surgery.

The chain's CDR3 is CASSDGHDINTDTQYF. CDR3 bases: TGTGCCAGCAGTGACGGACACGACATCAACACAGATACGCAGTATTTT. The chain combines TRBV25-1 with TRBJ2-3; the D gene is possibly TRBD1 (5 bases). The length of the CDR3 is 16 residues. The V gene's germline CDR1 is MGHDK and CDR2 SYGVNS. V gave up 3 bases and J gave up 2 bases, with 15 bases separating them.